Listed here are 32 T cell receptor beta chains from one sample, sequenced in a study of Ad26.COV2.S vaccination and SARS-CoV-2 variants. Method: immunoSEQ multiplex PCR; TCRdb's copy keeps in-frame clones and lacks some. The sample yields some 300,000 clones, around four fifths seen once. Treatment meaning: 19 received Ad26.COV2.S at low or high dose, single or two shots; several received placebo; per-sample allocation not given. All samples were drawn on day 63, counting from the first vaccine or placebo injection. The sample here was peripheral blood, taken in a trial of Ad26.COV2.S vaccine versus placebo. The receptors were sampled from a person between 18 and 60 years old who received the Ad26.COV2.S COVID-19 vaccine or a placebo.

The V call is TRBV4-2, the J call TRBJ2-5; 7 nucleotides match TRBD2. Germline V lookup: CDR1 LGHNA, CDR2 YNFKEQ. V lost 1 base to trimming and J lost 2 bases; unmatched junction nucleotides: 10. This CDR3 comprises 17 residues. Here the CDR3 reads CASSQVTAGTSQETQYF. The DNA for the CDR3 is TGTGCCAGCAGCCAAGTTACAGCGGGGACCTCACAAGAGACCCAGTACTTC.

On this clone: A single base separates this from a much larger clone, so it may be a read error. The chain recombines TRBV7-3 with TRBJ2-7; D is ambiguous. Germline-derived CDR1 and CDR2 are SGHTA and FQGTGA. CDR3 length: 11 residues. Trimming shortened V by 5 bases and J by 0 bases, and 2 bases separated the two germline ends. The CDR3 sequence is CASSPSYEQYF. The CDR3 bases are TGTGCCAGCAGCCCCTCCTACGAGCAGTACTTC.

V and J are TRBV19 and TRBJ1-4; possible D gene TRBD1, 5 bases. Germline loops: CDR1 LNHDA, CDR2 SQIVND (reference sequence). This CDR3 has 15 residues. V lost 5 bases and J lost 5, with 15 bases in between. CDR3 sequence (DNA): TGTGCCAGTAGTCCTCAGGTCGGGGGAAATGAAAAACTGTTTTTT. Translating it yields CASSPQVGGNEKLFF.

Points on this clone: Within the sample, other DNA sequences also encode this same CDR3. The rearrangement uses TRBV6-5 and TRBJ1-1; 11 positions match TRBD1. V lost 2 bases and J lost 4; bases outside the gene matches: 0. This CDR3 has 14 amino acids. Germline lookup yields CDR1 MNHEY and CDR2 SVGAGI. The CDR3 here is CASSYGTGGTEAFF. The CDR3 region has the DNA TGTGCCAGCAGTTACGGGACAGGGGGCACTGAAGCTTTCTTT.

This chain connects TRBV4-1 to TRBJ1-1, with D possibly being TRBD1 (5 bases). The CDR3 spans 15 residues. The germline V and J ends were trimmed by 4 bases and 8 bases, with 20 bases remaining between them. Germline V gene sequence: CDR1 MGHRA, CDR2 YSYEKL. CDR3 nucleotide sequence: TGCGCCAGCAGCCGAGGATCCCGGGACGGACAAGAAGCTTTCTTT. Its translation is CASSRGSRDGQEAFF.

The chain joins TRBV20-1 to TRBJ1-1; D uncertain. The germline V gene has CDR1 DFQATT and CDR2 SNEGSKA (reference sequence). The germline V and J ends were trimmed by 6 bases and 3 bases, with 8 bases remaining between them. This CDR3 has 11 amino acids. The CDR3 bases are TGCAGTGCCCACTGGCACACTGAAGCTTTCTTT. It yields the protein CSAHWHTEAFF.

The chain carries TRBV7-8 and TRBJ2-7; D gene unclear. The CDR3 spans 15 residues. The ends were cut back, 5 bases at V and 0 bases at J, with 14 bases in the middle. Germline V gene data show CDR1 as SGHVS and CDR2 as FQNEAQ. In DNA, the CDR3 is TGTGCCAGCAGCCCCCGGATTGGTTCCTCCTACGAGCAGTACTTC. Protein: CASSPRIGSSYEQYF.

This clone was detected a few times. The chain carries TRBV29-1 and TRBJ1-3; D not certain. V dropped 4 bases and J dropped 2 bases, with 9 bases sitting between them. This CDR3 is built from 13 residues. Germline-derived CDR1 and CDR2 are SQVTM and ANQGSEA. In nucleotides, the CDR3 is TGCAGCGTTGTCTGGTCTGCTGGAAACACCATATATTTT. The encoded protein is CSVVWSAGNTIYF. The full variable domain, rest sourced from reference TRBV29-1 and TRBJ1-3, is SAVISQKPSRDICQRGTSLTIQCQVDSQVTMMFWYRQQPGQSLTLIATANQGSEATYESGFVIDKFPISRPNLTFSTLTVSNMSPEDSSIYLCSVVWSAGNTIYFGEGSWLTVV.

The chain combines TRBV28 with TRBJ2-7, with unresolved D. The V end lost 7 bases, the J end lost 2 bases, and 9 bases lay between the germline ends. CDR1 and CDR2 from the germline V gene are MDHEN and SYDVKM. The CDR3 consists of 12 residues. The CDR3 here is CASNSNPYEQYF. The CDR3 coding sequence is TGTGCCAGCAACTCAAATCCCTACGAGCAGTACTTC.

V and J are TRBV5-1 and TRBJ2-2, with D maybe TRBD2 (5 bases). This CDR3 spans 15 amino acids. Trimming stripped 2 bases from V and 0 bases from J, with 8 bases between. The V gene's germline CDR1 is SGHRS and CDR2 YFSETQ. In DNA, the CDR3 is TGCGCCAGCAGCTTCCCCGGGACGAACACCGGGGAGCTGTTTTTT. It yields the protein CASSFPGTNTGELFF.

This sequence joins TRBV2 and TRBJ1-4; D remains unclear. Looked up from germline, CDR1 is SNHLY and CDR2 is FYNNEI. The CDR3 spans 12 residues. Trimming shortened V by 7 bases and J by 7 bases, and 10 bases separated the two germline ends. The CDR3: CASKEFGEKLFF. The CDR3 DNA follows: TGTGCCAGCAAGGAATTCGGTGAAAAACTGTTTTTT.

The rearrangement uses TRBV12-3 or TRBV12-4 and TRBJ1-4; 7 bases map to TRBD1. The CDR3 spans 13 residues. Trimming cost V 6 bases and J 7 bases; bases outside gene matches: 5. CDR3 DNA sequence: TGTGCCAGCAGACCGGGACAGTTTGAAAAACTGTTTTTT. It yields the protein CASRPGQFEKLFF.

This CDR3 reads CAWSVPRGSTDTQYF. As DNA, the CDR3 is TGTGCCTGGAGTGTACCCCGAGGTAGCACAGATACGCAGTATTTT. J is TRBJ2-3 and V is TRBV30; D ambiguous. Germline V gives CDR1 GTSNPN, CDR2 SVGIG (reference sequence). Trimming cost V 0 bases and J 0 bases, with 10 bases left between them. The CDR3 is 15 residues long.

The table lists this clone with a count of one. This chain connects TRBV28 to TRBJ1-5; 7 bases match TRBD1. V gave up 6 bases and J gave up 6 bases; unmatched junction bases: 11. Germline V CDR1 and CDR2: MDHEN, SYDVKM. The CDR3 consists of 15 residues. The CDR3 sequence: CASSPSTGVSQPQHF. Here the CDR3 DNA reads TGTGCCAGCAGCCCTAGCACAGGGGTTAGTCAGCCCCAGCATTTT.

The V and J genes are TRBV28 and TRBJ1-2; the D gene is possibly TRBD1 (6 bases). The CDR3 has 13 amino acids. The ends were cut back, 4 bases at V and 8 bases at J, with 14 bases in the middle. CDR1 is MDHEN and CDR2 is SYDVKM in the germline V gene. This CDR3 is CASSSHREGGYTF. The CDR3 coding sequence is TGTGCCAGCAGTTCCCACAGGGAGGGAGGCTACACCTTC.

This chain joins TRBV5-1 and TRBJ2-6; no clear D. This CDR3 is 11 amino acids long. CDR1 and CDR2 (germline): SGHRS, YFSETQ. V was clipped by 3 bases and J by 8 bases, with 3 bases between them. CDR3 region: CASSSTNVLTF. The CDR3, as DNA: TGCGCCAGCAGCTCGACCAACGTCCTGACTTTC.

This chain uses TRBV5-4 with TRBJ1-2; TRBD1 matches 9 bases. This CDR3 is built from 15 residues. Germline V gene lookup returns CDR1 SGHNT and CDR2 YYREEE (reference sequence). After removal of 3 bases from V and 6 bases from J, the junction contained 9 bases not matched to a gene. The CDR3 spells CASSSLQGAGNGYTF. The CDR3 DNA reads as TGTGCCAGCAGCTCCTTACAGGGGGCGGGAAATGGCTACACCTTC.

The chain is built from TRBV7-2 and TRBJ1-4; no firm D call. V gave up 2 bases and J gave up 8 bases, with 12 bases separating them. The length of the CDR3 is 14 residues. CDR1 is SGHTA and CDR2 is FQGNSA in the germline V gene. The CDR3 sequence is CASSLRRVSEKLFF. CDR3 coding DNA: TGTGCCAGCAGCTTAAGGAGGGTATCGGAAAAACTGTTTTTT.

This clone was detected only a few times. The chain employs TRBV11-2 and TRBJ1-2; D is uncertain. Germline V lookup: CDR1 SGHAT, CDR2 FQNNGV. Trimming stripped 5 bases from V and 4 bases from J, with 17 bases between. CDR3 length equals 15 residues. The DNA for the CDR3 is TGTGCCAGCAGCCCCCGCGGAAGGGAGGTCTATGGCTACACCTTC. It codes for CASSPRGREVYGYTF.

The rearrangement joins TRBV24-1 to TRBJ1-2, with 7 positions matching TRBD1. The J segment lost 4 bases and the V segment lost 3 bases, leaving 10 bases of the junction unmatched. Per germline, CDR1 KGHDR and CDR2 SFDVKD. This CDR3 is built from 16 residues. The CDR3 here is CATSDPHAGGGYGYTF. The CDR3 nucleotides are TGTGCCACCAGTGATCCCCACGCAGGGGGAGGCTATGGCTACACCTTC.

This clone was picked up one time. This rearrangement joins TRBV7-3 to TRBJ2-3, with 12 bases matching TRBD2. V gave up 3 bases and J gave up 1 base; unmatched junction bases: 8. CDR3 length equals 18 residues. CDR1 is SGHTA and CDR2 is FQGTGA in the germline V gene. CDR3 coding DNA: TGTGCCAGCAGCTTTGCCGGGACTAGCGGGCTCCGCACAGATACGCAGTATTTT. It yields the protein CASSFAGTSGLRTDTQYF.

V usage is TRBV19 and J usage is TRBJ1-4; tentatively, D is TRBD1 (5 bases). Per the germline V gene, CDR1 is LNHDA and CDR2 is SQIVND (reference sequence). Trimming removed 1 base at V and 3 bases at J, with 9 bases between. The CDR3 length is 15 residues. The CDR3 region is CASSIGGGANEKLFF. The CDR3 coding sequence is TGTGCCAGTAGTATAGGAGGAGGGGCTAATGAAAAACTGTTTTTT.

V gene TRBV7-9 combines with J gene TRBJ1-2; weak D call: TRBD1 (6 bases). Germline CDR1 SEHNR, CDR2 FQNEAQ (reference sequence). The CDR3 has 14 amino acids. V lost 4 bases, J lost 7 bases, and 16 bases lay in between. This CDR3 reads CASSSRTVQSGYTF. DNA of the CDR3: TGTGCCAGCAGCTCAAGGACAGTTCAAAGTGGCTACACCTTC.

The chain carries TRBV11-3 and TRBJ2-7, with 9 positions matching TRBD2. The CDR3 runs to 12 residues. Trimming at V came to 8 bases and at J to 7 bases, leaving 6 bases not matched to a gene. Germline V gene sequence: CDR1 SGHNT, CDR2 YENEEA. The CDR3 sequence is CASPSGVLEQYF. DNA of the CDR3: TGTGCCAGCCCTAGCGGGGTTCTGGAGCAGTACTTC.

V gene TRBV20-1 combines with J gene TRBJ2-1; D not certain. The length of the CDR3 is 13 residues. With 6 bases removed from V and 0 bases from J, the gap between germline ends came to 9 bases. Per the germline V gene, CDR1 is DFQATT and CDR2 is SNEGSKA (reference sequence). CDR3 nucleotide sequence: TGCAGTGCCAGTGCGGACTCCTACAATGAGCAGTTCTTC. Translated: CSASADSYNEQFF.

This chain links TRBV28 with TRBJ1-2; D uncertain. This CDR3 spans 13 amino acids. The V and J ends lost 4 bases and 8 bases respectively, with 14 bases between them. The germline V gene encodes CDR1 MDHEN and CDR2 SYDVKM. The CDR3 loop is CASSSGPRPGYTF. Written as DNA, the CDR3 is TGTGCCAGCAGTTCCGGGCCTAGGCCCGGCTACACCTTC.

This clone appeared a few times. The chain links TRBV2 to TRBJ1-5; D uncertain. Germline CDR1 reads SNHLY; CDR2 reads FYNNEI. This CDR3 contains 13 residues. Trimming removed 3 bases at V and 4 bases at J, with 7 bases between. CDR3 in amino acids: CASSDGLNQPQHF. In DNA form, the CDR3 reads TGTGCCAGCAGTGATGGCCTGAATCAGCCCCAGCATTTT.

Only a few counts were recorded for this clone. The chain couples TRBV6-1 to TRBJ2-1; 8 bases map to TRBD1. The CDR3 consists of 19 residues. V lost 2 bases and J lost 3; bases outside the gene matches: 15. Germline V gene sequence: CDR1 MNHNS, CDR2 SASEGT. The DNA of the CDR3 is TGTGCCAGCAGTGAATGGGGACAGGAAACACTGTGGGGCTACAATGAGCAGTTCTTC. Its translation is CASSEWGQETLWGYNEQFF.

The sample holds one count of this clone. The chain combines TRBV7-2 with TRBJ2-1; 11 bases are shared with TRBD2. The germline CDR1 and CDR2 sequences are SGHTA and FQGNSA. V shed 4 bases and J 11 bases; nucleotides not matched to a gene: 7. The CDR3 is 14 amino acids. The CDR3 nucleotides read TGTGCCAGCAGCTCTCTAGCGGGGGGCCAGAAGCAGTTCTTC. Translation gives CASSSLAGGQKQFF.

This chain connects TRBV5-1 to TRBJ1-2; possible D gene TRBD1, 5 bases. The ends were cut back, 2 bases at V and 6 bases at J, with 20 bases in the middle. Germline values: CDR1 SGHRS, CDR2 YFSETQ. The CDR3 contains 16 residues. The CDR3: CASSLGDRLREDGYTF. In nucleotides, the CDR3 is TGCGCCAGCAGCTTAGGGGACCGCCTCCGGGAAGATGGCTACACCTTC.

The genes are TRBV28 and TRBJ2-7; 8 bases line up with TRBD2. Per germline, CDR1 MDHEN and CDR2 SYDVKM. V lost 2 bases to trimming and J lost 6 bases; unmatched junction nucleotides: 6. This CDR3 spans 14 amino acids. CDR3 sequence reads: CASSLRAGVGEQYF. The CDR3 DNA is TGTGCCAGCAGTTTAAGAGCGGGGGTGGGCGAGCAGTACTTC.

The V and J genes are TRBV29-1 and TRBJ1-3; D is unclear. The CDR3 spans 11 residues. The V gene lost 7 bases and the J gene lost 3 bases, with 7 bases spanning the gap. From germline, CDR1 is SQVTM and CDR2 ANQGSEA. The DNA for the CDR3 is TGCAGCGCAGAGAGTGGAAACACCATATATTTT. Translation: CSAESGNTIYF. Together with reference TRBV29-1 and TRBJ1-3, the CDR3 gives the full variable domain: SAVISQKPSRDICQRGTSLTIQCQVDSQVTMMFWYRQQPGQSLTLIATANQGSEATYESGFVIDKFPISRPNLTFSTLTVSNMSPEDSSIYLCSAESGNTIYFGEGSWLTVV.